These 27 T cell receptor beta chains came from one sample sequenced in a study of shared clonotypes between healthy human individuals. Sequenced by immunoSEQ multiplex PCR; TCRdb stores in-frame clones only, minus some. Seen here are 2 million to 2.5 million clones, around 93% observed once, and the top ten hold around 0.4%. Sample: naive CD4+ T cells from PBMCs. The subset denotes: CD45RA+ positively selected. The receptors stem from a man younger than 35 in good health. Some clones in this sample may be carry-over from other donors' samples.

As to this clone: The sample has other DNA sequences that encode this CDR3 too. The V gene is TRBV29-1, the J gene TRBJ2-3, with no clear D. Per germline, CDR1 SQVTM and CDR2 ANQGSEA. The V and J ends lost 6 bases and 1 base respectively, with 8 bases between them. There are 12 residues in the CDR3. The DNA of the CDR3 is TGCAGCGTGGGTAGTGGCACAGATACGCAGTATTTT. It translates to CSVGSGTDTQYF.

The chain carries TRBV6-6 and TRBJ1-2; D remains unclear. This CDR3 has 13 amino acids. V gave up 0 bases and J gave up 5 bases, with 7 bases separating them. Germline assignment: CDR1 MNHNY and CDR2 SVGAGI (reference sequence). For the CDR3, the DNA is TGTGCCAGCAGTTACTCCTCACCGTATGGCTACACCTTC. Its protein product is CASSYSSPYGYTF.

The chain links TRBV28 to TRBJ1-2; the D is unclear. V was shortened by 6 bases and J by 4 bases, with 15 bases between the two germline ends. In germline, CDR1 is MDHEN, CDR2 SYDVKM. This CDR3 is built from 14 residues. The CDR3 loop reads CASRSYPQTYGYTF. The DNA for the CDR3 is TGTGCCAGCAGATCTTACCCGCAGACCTATGGCTACACCTTC.

The chain combines TRBV30 with TRBJ1-5; D is undetermined. The V end lost 0 bases, the J end lost 1 base, and 10 bases lay between the germline ends. This CDR3 is built from 15 residues. Germline-derived CDR1 and CDR2 are GTSNPN and SVGIG (reference sequence). This chain's CDR3 is CAWSVGQSSNQPQHF. The CDR3 DNA is TGTGCCTGGAGTGTAGGGCAGTCAAGCAATCAGCCCCAGCATTTT.

This clone showed up just once. The chain recombines TRBV5-8 with TRBJ2-7, with TRBD2 matching 7 bases. V was clipped by 0 bases and J by 3 bases; unmatched bases: 9. The CDR3 spans 16 residues. Germline-derived CDR1 and CDR2 are SGHTS and YDEGEE. The CDR3 DNA follows: TGTGCCAGCAGCTTGGCGAACCTAGCGGACCTCTACGAGCAGTACTTC. Its translation: CASSLANLADLYEQYF.

The chain couples TRBV28 to TRBJ1-1; maybe TRBD1 (6 bases). The V gene lost 9 bases and the J gene lost 0 bases, with 17 bases spanning the gap. The CDR3 totals 15 residues. The germline V gene encodes CDR1 MDHEN and CDR2 SYDVKM. Here the CDR3 DNA reads TGTGCCAGGACCGTCACGGGACACTTGAACACTGAAGCTTTCTTT. The encoded protein is CARTVTGHLNTEAFF.

J is TRBJ1-1 and V is TRBV7-8; no reliable D call. The V gene lost 1 base and the J gene lost 0 bases, with 9 bases spanning the gap. This CDR3 is built from 15 residues. Germline CDR1 and CDR2: SGHVS and FQNEAQ. The CDR3 sequence: CASSLGVGLNTEAFF. CDR3 sequence (DNA): TGTGCCAGCAGCTTAGGCGTCGGACTGAACACTGAAGCTTTCTTT.

This chain connects TRBV27 to TRBJ2-3, with TRBD2 matching over 8 bases. Trimming removed 6 bases from V and 4 bases from J; junction bases left unmatched: 6. In germline, CDR1 is MNHEY, CDR2 SMNVEV (reference sequence). CDR3 length equals 14 residues. The CDR3 nucleotides read TGTGCCAGCAGACGGGGGGGCTTTGCAGATACGCAGTATTTT. Translating it yields CASRRGGFADTQYF.

The chain is built from TRBV11-3 and TRBJ2-1, with D possibly matching TRBD2 (7 bases). This CDR3 has 12 amino acids. V lost 5 bases, J lost 15 bases, and 17 bases lay in between. The germline V gene has CDR1 SGHNT and CDR2 YENEEA. The CDR3 protein is CASSRRGGTVFF. The CDR3 nucleotides are TGTGCCAGCAGCCGAAGGGGGGGCACGGTGTTCTTC.

The chain links TRBV11-2 to TRBJ2-7; D call uncertain. In germline, CDR1 is SGHAT, CDR2 FQNNGV. The length of the CDR3 is 12 residues. V was cut by 8 bases and J by 2 bases, with 10 bases left in between. The CDR3 sequence is CASRLWTYEQYF. The CDR3 nucleotides are TGTGCCAGCCGATTATGGACCTACGAGCAGTACTTC.

This CDR3 is CASSLGRGVDEKLFF. DNA of the CDR3: TGTGCCAGCAGCTTAGGACGGGGGGTTGACGAAAAACTGTTTTTT. The chain is built from TRBV7-2 and TRBJ1-4, with D perhaps matching TRBD1 (5 bases). This CDR3 is 15 amino acids long. Germline assignment: CDR1 SGHTA and CDR2 FQGNSA. With 1 base removed from V and 8 bases from J, the gap between germline ends came to 14 bases.

This rearrangement joins TRBV11-2 to TRBJ2-7, with a possible D match to TRBD1 (5 bases). There are 17 residues in the CDR3. Germline CDR1 SGHAT, CDR2 FQNNGV. With 0 bases removed from V and 2 bases from J, the gap between germline ends came to 17 bases. The CDR3 loop is CASSLEPGWTKPYEQYF. CDR3 nucleotides: TGTGCCAGCAGCTTAGAACCCGGGTGGACAAAACCCTACGAGCAGTACTTC.

V is TRBV10-2 and J is TRBJ2-7, with D possibly TRBD1 on 7 matching bases. The CDR3 sequence is 13 residues long. V was shortened by 8 bases and J by 3 bases, with 14 bases between the two germline ends. CDR1 is WSHSY and CDR2 is SAAADI in the germline V gene. The chain's CDR3 is CASGRDRVYEQYF. The DNA of the CDR3 is TGCGCCAGCGGGCGGGACAGAGTCTACGAGCAGTACTTC.

The gene calls are TRBV6-1 and TRBJ1-6, with 9 positions matching TRBD1. CDR3 length: 18 residues. Germline V lookup: CDR1 MNHNS, CDR2 SASEGT. V trimming: 0 bases; J trimming: 0 bases; junction bases outside the gene matches: 3. The CDR3 DNA reads as TGTGCCAGCAGTGAAGCGCTGGGACAGGGCTCCTATAATTCACCCCTCCACTTT. Protein product: CASSEALGQGSYNSPLHF.

J is TRBJ2-5 and V is TRBV5-6, with 10 bases identical to TRBD1. This CDR3 has 15 residues. Germline V gene sequence: CDR1 SGHDT, CDR2 YYEEEE. Trimming at V came to 3 bases and at J to 4 bases, leaving 6 bases not matched to a gene. CDR3 region: CASSSGQGWRETQYF. The CDR3 DNA reads TGTGCCAGCAGCTCGGGACAGGGGTGGAGAGAGACCCAGTACTTC.

The genes are TRBV11-2 and TRBJ2-5; no definite D call. V was shortened by 1 base and J by 0 bases, with 3 bases between the two germline ends. Germline CDR1 reads SGHAT; CDR2 reads FQNNGV. This CDR3 spans 13 amino acids. CDR3 region: CASSLAYQETQYF. The CDR3 DNA reads TGTGCCAGCAGCTTAGCCTACCAAGAGACCCAGTACTTC. The entire variable domain, with the rest obtained from reference TRBV11-2 and TRBJ2-5, is as follows: EAGVAQSPRYKIIEKRQSVAFWCNPISGHATLYWYQQILGQGPKLLIQFQNNGVVDDSQLPKDRFSAERLKGVDSTLKIQPAKLEDSAVYLCASSLAYQETQYFGPGTRLLVL.

V and J are TRBV10-3 and TRBJ1-2, with 9 bases lining up with TRBD1. Unmatched junction bases numbered 4, after V lost 9 bases and J lost 2 bases. Germline lookup yields CDR1 ENHRY and CDR2 SYGVKD. The CDR3 covers 13 residues. CDR3 bases: TGTGCCATACGTGGGACAGGGAACTATGGCTACACCTTC. This codes for CAIRGTGNYGYTF.

DNA of the CDR3: TGTGCCAGCAGTTTATCAGTTGATGGCAGGGTTAATGGCTACACCTTC. Amino acid sequence: CASSLSVDGRVNGYTF. The chain employs TRBV27 and TRBJ1-2, with D perhaps matching TRBD1 (5 bases). There are 16 residues in the CDR3. Trimming removed 0 bases at V and 6 bases at J, with 17 bases between. Germline assignment: CDR1 MNHEY and CDR2 SMNVEV (reference sequence).

The chain recombines TRBV7-2 with TRBJ1-1; D not certain. The germline V and J ends were trimmed by 5 bases and 0 bases, with 13 bases remaining between them. The CDR3 is made up of 15 amino acids. Per the germline V gene, CDR1 is SGHTA and CDR2 is FQGNSA. The CDR3 sequence: CASSPGGGLNTEAFF. The CDR3 nucleotides are TGTGCCAGCAGCCCGGGAGGCGGGCTGAACACTGAAGCTTTCTTT.

The rearrangement uses TRBV5-1 and TRBJ2-5; possibly TRBD2 for D (5 bases). Germline CDR1 SGHRS, CDR2 YFSETQ. Trimming cost V 4 bases and J 2 bases, with 18 bases left between them. CDR3 length: 16 amino acids. DNA for the CDR3: TGCGCCAGCAGCCGCCCCGCGAAAGCGGTACAAGAGACCCAGTACTTC. Protein: CASSRPAKAVQETQYF.

This clone was seen only once. The chain combines TRBV5-1 with TRBJ1-3, with TRBD1 matching 10 bases. CDR1 is SGHRS, CDR2 YFSETQ, per germline. The CDR3 is 15 residues long. The J segment lost 2 bases and the V segment lost 4 bases, leaving 3 bases of the junction unmatched. This CDR3 is CASSGTGDPGNTIYF. The CDR3 nucleotides are TGCGCCAGCAGCGGGACAGGGGACCCTGGAAACACCATATATTTT.

V gene TRBV2 combines with J gene TRBJ1-1; D not certain. The CDR3 runs to 14 residues. V was trimmed by 2 bases and J by 1 base, leaving 8 bases between them. The germline gives CDR1 SNHLY, CDR2 FYNNEI. The CDR3 loop is CASSEQNPNTEAFF. Written as DNA, the CDR3 is TGTGCCAGCAGTGAACAGAACCCGAACACTGAAGCTTTCTTT.

The chain employs TRBV2 and TRBJ2-2; D assignment may be TRBD1 or TRBD2 (5 bases each). This CDR3 has 14 residues. V lost 6 bases and J lost 1, with 9 bases in between. CDR1 and CDR2 from the germline V gene are SNHLY and FYNNEI. The CDR3 protein is CASRGDGNTGELFF. For the CDR3, the DNA is TGTGCCAGCAGGGGGGACGGGAACACCGGGGAGCTGTTTTTT.

The chain carries TRBV19 and TRBJ1-4; a weak D match, TRBD1 (6 bases). CDR1 is LNHDA, CDR2 SQIVND, per germline (reference sequence). V was pared by 11 bases and J by 3 bases, with 19 bases between. The CDR3 is 15 residues long. The CDR3 sequence: CAAHAGGRSNEKLFF. CDR3 nucleotide sequence: TGTGCCGCACACGCGGGGGGGCGATCTAATGAAAAACTGTTTTTT.

The gene calls are TRBV6-5 and TRBJ2-7, with 9 bases fitting TRBD2. Germline V lookup: CDR1 MNHEY, CDR2 SVGAGI. CDR3 length: 15 residues. J lost 6 bases, V lost 0 bases, and 6 bases had no gene match. The CDR3 region is CASSYSAGGPSEQYF. In DNA, the CDR3 is TGTGCCAGCAGTTACTCTGCGGGAGGGCCTTCCGAGCAGTACTTC.

V and J are TRBV30 and TRBJ1-1; D not resolved. V lost 0 bases to trimming and J lost 0 bases, with 8 bases between them. The CDR3 is 14 residues long. The germline CDR1 and CDR2 sequences are GTSNPN and SVGIG (reference sequence). CDR3 DNA sequence: TGTGCCTGGAGTGTACGGGTCATGAACACTGAAGCTTTCTTT. Protein sequence: CAWSVRVMNTEAFF. Variable domain in full (rest from reference TRBV30 and TRBJ1-1): SQTIHQWPATLVQPVGSPLSLECTVEGTSNPNLYWYRQAAGRGLQLLFYSVGIGQISSEVPQNLSASRPQDRQFILSSKKLLLSDSGFYLCAWSVRVMNTEAFFGQGTRLTVV.

This clone was seen a single time. V usage is TRBV4-1 and J usage is TRBJ1-5; possibly TRBD1 for D (5 bases). The ends were cut back, 0 bases at V and 6 bases at J, with 12 bases in the middle. CDR1 and CDR2 from the germline V gene are MGHRA and YSYEKL. This CDR3 spans 15 amino acids. Written as DNA, the CDR3 is TGCGCCAGCAGCCAAGACTGGGGGAGAGGTCAGCCCCAGCATTTT. Its translation: CASSQDWGRGQPQHF.